A single sample is the source of the 12 T cell receptor beta chains below, sequenced in a study of T cells in localized non-small cell lung cancer. Profiled with immunoSEQ multiplex PCR; TCRdb holds only in-frame clones, not every one. The data contain some 50,000 clones, around nine tenths of them singletons. Source: PBMCs, taken before any cancer treatment. These receptors originate from a female donor with stage II lung adenocarcinoma.

This clone was recorded only once. The rearrangement joins TRBV10-2 to TRBJ1-2; 7 bases map to TRBD1. Losses at the gene ends were 5 bases for V and 8 bases for J; bases not matched to a gene: 8. This CDR3 region has 13 residues. The germline gives CDR1 WSHSY, CDR2 SAAADI. This chain's CDR3 is CASSTGQYTGYTF. In nucleotides, the CDR3 is TGCGCCAGCAGTACGGGACAGTATACGGGCTACACCTTC.

This chain links TRBV19 with TRBJ2-7; the match to TRBD1 covers 8 bases. This CDR3 is 15 amino acids long. With V trimmed by 3 bases and J by 3 bases, 7 bases remained unmatched. Looked up from germline, CDR1 is LNHDA and CDR2 is SQIVND (reference sequence). CDR3 amino acids: CASSMIRTGSYEQYF. CDR3 DNA sequence: TGTGCCAGTAGTATGATTCGGACAGGGAGCTACGAGCAGTACTTC.

V usage is TRBV6-5 and J usage is TRBJ1-6, with D uncertain. Germline V gene lookup returns CDR1 MNHEY and CDR2 SVGAGI. The V and J ends lost 5 bases and 13 bases respectively, with 18 bases between them. This CDR3 comprises 14 residues. DNA of the CDR3: TGTGCCAGCAGTATCCGGGAACATGGGATGCCCCTCCACTTT. Translating it yields CASSIREHGMPLHF.

The CDR3 sequence is CASSLAWDSANYGYTF. In DNA form, the CDR3 reads TGTGCCAGCAGCTTAGCGTGGGACAGTGCTAACTATGGCTACACCTTC. The chain couples TRBV7-9 to TRBJ1-2, with 7 bases matching TRBD1. J was trimmed by 0 bases and V by 0 bases; bases with no gene match: 4. The CDR3 contains 16 residues. Germline V lookup: CDR1 SEHNR, CDR2 FQNEAQ (reference sequence).

This chain connects TRBV18 to TRBJ1-1, with 7 bases identical to TRBD1. With V trimmed by 8 bases and J by 3 bases, 6 bases remained unmatched. Germline values: CDR1 KGHSH, CDR2 LQKENI. The CDR3 loop spans 13 amino acids. The CDR3 DNA is TGTGCCAGCCGACAGGGTAGGGACACTGAAGCTTTCTTT. Its protein is CASRQGRDTEAFF.

This chain's CDR3 is CASSLRPTNEKLFF. As DNA, the CDR3 is TGTGCCAGCAGCTTAAGACCAACTAATGAAAAACTGTTTTTT. The chain joins TRBV5-6 to TRBJ1-4; D gene ambiguous. The germline V and J ends were trimmed by 2 bases and 0 bases, with 5 bases remaining between them. The CDR3 sequence is 14 residues long. Germline V lookup: CDR1 SGHDT, CDR2 YYEEEE.

This clone was counted a single time. The chain couples TRBV5-1 to TRBJ1-1; D is possibly TRBD1 (5 bases). The CDR3 contains 14 residues. The V end lost 2 bases, the J end lost 3 bases, and 11 bases lay between the germline ends. Germline V gene sequence: CDR1 SGHRS, CDR2 YFSETQ. CDR3 nucleotides: TGCGCCAGCAGCTTCGGGACGGGGGACACTGAAGCTTTCTTT. This translates into CASSFGTGDTEAFF.

As to this clone: One end of the junction fails to match germline, which may point to a read error. The rearrangement uses TRBV2 and TRBJ1-1, with D uncertain. The germline V gene has CDR1 SNHLY and CDR2 FYNNEI. The CDR3 runs 15 residues. Here the CDR3 reads CASNEGLSTNTEAFF. The CDR3, as DNA: TGTGCCAGCAATGAAGGACTGTCCACGAACACTGAAGCTTTCTTT.

The chain couples TRBV7-2 to TRBJ2-5, with 10 nucleotides matching TRBD2. Germline-derived CDR1 and CDR2 are SGHTA and FQGNSA. Trimming at V came to 6 bases and at J to 4 bases, leaving 5 bases not matched to a gene. This CDR3 comprises 14 residues. The CDR3 sequence is CASSFQRGGETQYF. CDR3 in DNA: TGTGCCAGCAGTTTTCAGCGGGGGGGAGAGACCCAGTACTTC.

The V call is TRBV5-1, the J call TRBJ2-3, with D perhaps TRBD2 (6 bases). This CDR3 comprises 15 residues. The germline V gene has CDR1 SGHRS and CDR2 YFSETQ. Trimming shortened V by 0 bases and J by 0 bases, and 8 bases separated the two germline ends. The CDR3 DNA reads TGCGCCAGCAGCTTGGAGCGGGCGAGCACAGATACGCAGTATTTT. Its translation is CASSLERASTDTQYF.

The chain is built from TRBV4-1 and TRBJ2-7; D remains ambiguous. V was clipped by 0 bases and J by 3 bases, with 6 bases between them. This CDR3 contains 13 residues. In germline, CDR1 is MGHRA, CDR2 YSYEKL. The CDR3: CASSQDRNYEQYF. The CDR3 DNA reads TGCGCCAGCAGCCAAGACAGGAACTACGAGCAGTACTTC.

The chain employs TRBV29-1 and TRBJ2-1; D may be TRBD2 (6 bases). Germline V lookup: CDR1 SQVTM, CDR2 ANQGSEA. The V end lost 7 bases, the J end lost 7 bases, and 14 bases lay between the germline ends. This CDR3 has 12 residues. In nucleotides, the CDR3 is TGCAGCGGCGGGGTAGCCCCTAATGAGCAGTTCTTC. This gives the protein CSGGVAPNEQFF.